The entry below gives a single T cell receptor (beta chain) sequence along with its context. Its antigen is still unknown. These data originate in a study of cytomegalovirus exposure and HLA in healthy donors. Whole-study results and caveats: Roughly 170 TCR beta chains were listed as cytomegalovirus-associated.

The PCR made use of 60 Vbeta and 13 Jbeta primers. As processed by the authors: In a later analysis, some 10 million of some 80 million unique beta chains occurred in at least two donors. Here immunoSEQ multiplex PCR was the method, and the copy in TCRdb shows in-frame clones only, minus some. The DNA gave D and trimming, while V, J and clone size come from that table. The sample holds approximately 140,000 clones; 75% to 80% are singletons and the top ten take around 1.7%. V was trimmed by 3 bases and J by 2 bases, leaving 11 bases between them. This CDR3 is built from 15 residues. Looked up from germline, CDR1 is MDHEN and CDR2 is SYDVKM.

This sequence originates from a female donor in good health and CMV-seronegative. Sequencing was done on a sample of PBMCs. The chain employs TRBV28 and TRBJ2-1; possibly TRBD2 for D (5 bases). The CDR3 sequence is CASSFPGYAYNEQFF. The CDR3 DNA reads TGTGCCAGCAGTTTCCCGGGGTACGCCTACAATGAGCAGTTCTTC.